This T cell receptor (beta chain) originates from a study of molecular identifiers for immune sequencing clone quantification. Whole-study results and caveats: Clones carrying above 20 RNA copies accounted for over 98% of effector molecules, under 1% in naive cells.

Generation of bulk TCR libraries relied on previously described methods and listed TCR primers. MiXCR was run by TCRdb on the PCR reads, yielding one entry per CDR3 protein. The repertoire holds approximately 550,000 distinct CDR3 sequences, roughly 26% seen once, with 0.7% to 0.9% in the top ten. As concerns this clonotype: The target antigen is unknown. The germline gene is not matched at one end of the junction; a read error may be the cause.

The CDR3 has 16 residues. The specimen was naive CD8+ T cells from blood, with Jurkat cell RNA spiked in. Specified subset: FACS-sorted CD8+CD4-CCR7+CD45RA+ naive T cells. The sequence derives from a human donor in good health. Some libraries in this study had Jurkat cell RNA spiked in. The V and J genes are TRBV5-3 and TRBJ2-1, with TRBD1 identical over 8 bases. TRBV5-3 is an ORF; its function is uncertain. Here the CDR3 reads CASSLEAGGTYNEQFF. CDR3 coding DNA: TGCGCCAGCAGCTTGGAGGCAGGGGGCACCTACAATGAGCAGTTCTTC.